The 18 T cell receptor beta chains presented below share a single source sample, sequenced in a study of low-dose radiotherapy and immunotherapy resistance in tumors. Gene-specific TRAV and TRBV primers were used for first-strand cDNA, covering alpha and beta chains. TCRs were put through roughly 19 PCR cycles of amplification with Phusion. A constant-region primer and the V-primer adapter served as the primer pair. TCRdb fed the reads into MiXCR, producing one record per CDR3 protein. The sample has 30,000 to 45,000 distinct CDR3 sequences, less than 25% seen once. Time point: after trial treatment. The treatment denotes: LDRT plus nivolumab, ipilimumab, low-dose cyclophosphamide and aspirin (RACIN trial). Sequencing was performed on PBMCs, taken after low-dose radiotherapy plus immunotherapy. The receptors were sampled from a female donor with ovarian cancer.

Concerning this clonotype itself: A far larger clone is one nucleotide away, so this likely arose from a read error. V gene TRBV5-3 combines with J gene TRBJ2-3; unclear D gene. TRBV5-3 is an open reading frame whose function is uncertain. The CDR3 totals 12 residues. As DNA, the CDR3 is TGTGCCAGCAGCTGGGCGCAAGATACGCAGTATTTT. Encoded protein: CASSWAQDTQYF.

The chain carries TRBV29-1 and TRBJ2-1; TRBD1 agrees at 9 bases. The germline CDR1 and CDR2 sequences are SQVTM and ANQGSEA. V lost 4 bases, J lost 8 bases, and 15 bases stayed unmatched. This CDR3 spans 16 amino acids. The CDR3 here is CSVVAGGTGIGHEQFF. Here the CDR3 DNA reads TGCAGCGTTGTCGCCGGGGGGACAGGGATAGGGCATGAGCAGTTCTTC.

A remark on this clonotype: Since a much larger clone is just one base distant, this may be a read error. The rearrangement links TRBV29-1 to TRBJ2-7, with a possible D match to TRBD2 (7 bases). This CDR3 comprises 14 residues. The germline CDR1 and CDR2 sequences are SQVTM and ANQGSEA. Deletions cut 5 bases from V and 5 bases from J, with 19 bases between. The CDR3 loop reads CSVPGGPMVDEQYF. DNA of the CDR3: TGCAGCGTTCCGGGGGGCCCCATGGTCGACGAGCAGTACTTC.

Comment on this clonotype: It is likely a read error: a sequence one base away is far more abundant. CDR3 nucleotide sequence: TGTGCCAGCAGCCCTCCGCGGACTATTTACAATGAGCAGTACTTC. This sequence encodes CASSPPRTIYNEQYF. The chain links TRBV5-6 to TRBJ2-7; tentatively, D is TRBD2 (6 bases). The CDR3 is 15 amino acids. The germline V gene has CDR1 SGHDT and CDR2 YYEEEE. V was pared by 4 bases and J by 7 bases, with 21 bases between.

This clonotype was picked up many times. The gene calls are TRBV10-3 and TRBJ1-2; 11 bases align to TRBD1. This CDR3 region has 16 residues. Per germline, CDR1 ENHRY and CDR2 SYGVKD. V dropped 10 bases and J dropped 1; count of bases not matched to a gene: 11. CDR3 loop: CATRTAGQGDNYGYTF. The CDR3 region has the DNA TGTGCCACCCGGACCGCGGGACAGGGGGATAACTATGGCTACACCTTC.

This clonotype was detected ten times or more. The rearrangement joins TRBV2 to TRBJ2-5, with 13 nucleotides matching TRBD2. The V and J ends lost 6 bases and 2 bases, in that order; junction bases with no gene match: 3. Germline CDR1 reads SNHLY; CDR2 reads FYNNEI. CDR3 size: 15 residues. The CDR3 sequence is CASRKTSGRQETQYF. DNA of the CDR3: TGTGCCAGCAGGAAGACTAGCGGGAGGCAAGAGACCCAGTACTTC.

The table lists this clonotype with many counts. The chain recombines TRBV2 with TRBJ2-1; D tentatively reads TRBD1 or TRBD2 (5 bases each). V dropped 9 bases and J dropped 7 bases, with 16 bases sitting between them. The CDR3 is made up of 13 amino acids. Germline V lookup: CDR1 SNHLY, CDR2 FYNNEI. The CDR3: CASPGTSLNEQFF. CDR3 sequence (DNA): TGTGCCAGTCCCGGGACCTCCCTTAATGAGCAGTTCTTC.

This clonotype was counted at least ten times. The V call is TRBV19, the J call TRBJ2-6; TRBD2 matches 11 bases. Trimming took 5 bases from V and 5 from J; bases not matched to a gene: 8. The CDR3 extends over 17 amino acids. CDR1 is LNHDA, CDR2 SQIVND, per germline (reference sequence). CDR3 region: CASSPLAGGKWANVLTF. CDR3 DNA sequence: TGTGCCAGTAGTCCCCTAGCGGGGGGCAAGTGGGCCAACGTCCTGACTTTC.

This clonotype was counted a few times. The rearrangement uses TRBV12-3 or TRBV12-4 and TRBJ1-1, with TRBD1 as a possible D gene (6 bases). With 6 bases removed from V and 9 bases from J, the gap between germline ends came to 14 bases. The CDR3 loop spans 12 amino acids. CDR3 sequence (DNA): TGTGCCAGCAGCCACAGGGCAGCCAAAGCTTTCTTT. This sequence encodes CASSHRAAKAFF.

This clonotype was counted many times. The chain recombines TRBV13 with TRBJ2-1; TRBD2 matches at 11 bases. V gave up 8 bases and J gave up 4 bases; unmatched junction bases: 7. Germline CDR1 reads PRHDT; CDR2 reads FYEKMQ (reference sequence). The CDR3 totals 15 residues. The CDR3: CASRGSGGGYNEQFF. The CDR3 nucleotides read TGTGCCAGCCGTGGTAGCGGGGGGGGATACAATGAGCAGTTCTTC.

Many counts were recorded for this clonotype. As DNA, the CDR3 is TGCAGCGCCGCCGGGACTAGCGGGAGGGCCCCAGAGACCCAGTACTTC. Protein sequence: CSAAGTSGRAPETQYF. The chain couples TRBV29-1 to TRBJ2-5, with 16 bases that match TRBD2. CDR1 is SQVTM, CDR2 ANQGSEA, per germline. V was pared by 7 bases and J by 4 bases, with 9 bases of the junction left unmatched. CDR3 length equals 16 residues.

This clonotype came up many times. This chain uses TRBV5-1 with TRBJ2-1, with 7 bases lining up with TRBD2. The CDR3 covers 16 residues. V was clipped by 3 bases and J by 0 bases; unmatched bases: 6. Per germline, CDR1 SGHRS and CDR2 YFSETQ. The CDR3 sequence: CASSSTSFSSYNEQFF. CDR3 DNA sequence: TGCGCCAGCAGCTCGACTAGCTTTTCCTCCTACAATGAGCAGTTCTTC. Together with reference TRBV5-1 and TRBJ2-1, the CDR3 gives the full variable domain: KAGVTQTPRYLIKTRGQQVTLSCSPISGHRSVSWYQQTPGQGLQFLFEYFSETQRNKGNFPGRFSGRQFSNSRSEMNVSTLELGDSALYLCASSSTSFSSYNEQFFGPGTRLTVL.

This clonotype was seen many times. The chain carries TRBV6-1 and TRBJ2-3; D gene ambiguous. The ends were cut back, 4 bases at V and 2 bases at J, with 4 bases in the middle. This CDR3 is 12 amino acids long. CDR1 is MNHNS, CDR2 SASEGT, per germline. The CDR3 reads CASSATTDTQYF. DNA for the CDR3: TGTGCCAGCAGTGCAACCACAGATACGCAGTATTTT.

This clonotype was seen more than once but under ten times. The CDR3 nucleotides are TGTGCCACCGCTCTGCGGCGGGAGGCTAGTGAGCAGTTCTTC. This sequence encodes CATALRREASEQFF. The chain carries TRBV2 and TRBJ2-1; TRBD2 matches 8 bases. V trimming: 10 bases; J trimming: 9 bases; junction bases outside the gene matches: 14. Per germline, CDR1 SNHLY and CDR2 FYNNEI. CDR3 length: 14 residues.

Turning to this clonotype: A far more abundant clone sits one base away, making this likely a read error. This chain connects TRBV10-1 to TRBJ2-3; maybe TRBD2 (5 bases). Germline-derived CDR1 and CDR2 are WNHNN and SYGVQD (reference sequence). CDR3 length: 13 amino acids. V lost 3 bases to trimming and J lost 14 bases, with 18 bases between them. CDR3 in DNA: TGCGCCAGCAGTGATGAGAACACCGGGGAGCTGTATTTT. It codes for CASSDENTGELYF.

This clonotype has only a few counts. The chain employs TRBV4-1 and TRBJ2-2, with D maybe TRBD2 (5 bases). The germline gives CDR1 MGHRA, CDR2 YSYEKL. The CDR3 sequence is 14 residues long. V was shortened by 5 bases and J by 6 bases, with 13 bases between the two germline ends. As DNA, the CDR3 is TGCGCCAGCAGCGATCCGGGATGGTCCGGGGAGCTGTTTTTT. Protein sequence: CASSDPGWSGELFF.

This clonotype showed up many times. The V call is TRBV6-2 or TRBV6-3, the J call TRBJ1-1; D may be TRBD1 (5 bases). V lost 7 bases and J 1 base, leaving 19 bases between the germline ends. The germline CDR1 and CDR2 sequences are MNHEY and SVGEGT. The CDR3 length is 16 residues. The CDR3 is CASTPHLGGSNTEAFF. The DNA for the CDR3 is TGTGCCAGCACCCCCCACCTCGGGGGTTCGAACACTGAAGCTTTCTTT.

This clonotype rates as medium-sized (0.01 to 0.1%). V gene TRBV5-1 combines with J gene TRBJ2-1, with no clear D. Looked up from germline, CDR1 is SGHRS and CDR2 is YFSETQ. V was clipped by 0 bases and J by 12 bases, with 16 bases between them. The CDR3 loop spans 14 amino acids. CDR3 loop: CASSLALLGTGQFF. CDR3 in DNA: TGCGCCAGCAGCTTGGCGCTATTGGGTACCGGGCAGTTCTTC.